The rows below give T cell receptor beta chains drawn from one sample of a study of T cell repertoires in cytomegalovirus infection. MiXCR, applied by TCRdb to the reads, yields one record per CDR3 protein. The table records around 55,000 distinct CDR3 sequences, around 18% of them present only once. For these TCRs, the target antigens are not known. Sequenced material: CD8+ T cells from cultured PBMCs, taken from culture after CMV antigen stimulation. These receptors were taken from a human donor in good health (CMV status not recorded). Some clones in this sample may be carry-over from other donors' samples. Both conserved end residues are part of each CDR3. D genes are given only for firm matches. Clone size, where shown, is once, few, many, or a class for clones that have expanded.

TRBV4-3,TRBJ2-1,-,-,TGCGCCAGCAGCCAAGACGAGGGAGCTTACAATGAGCAGTTCTTC,CASSQDEGAYNEQFF
TRBV7-2,TRBJ2-2,-,-,TGTGCCAGCAGCATCTCGGACGAAACCGGGGAGCTGTTTTTT,CASSISDETGELFF
TRBV12-3/TRBV12-4,TRBJ1-1,-,-,TGTGCCAGCAGTTTAAATCGTGGCACTGAAGCTTTCTTT,CASSLNRGTEAFF
TRBV28,TRBJ2-6,few,-,TGTGCCAGCAGTCAGGGGTACACTGGGGCCAACGTCCTGACTTTC,CASSQGYTGANVLTF
TRBV7-2,TRBJ2-1,few,-,TGTGCCAGCAACCGGGTGGGCGGGACCTTAAATGAGCAGTTCTTC,CASNRVGGTLNEQFF
TRBV7-8,TRBJ2-1,-,-,TGTGCCACACCGCTTGGGAGCAGCCCGGATGATGAGGTCGGTGAGCAGTTCTTC,CATPLGSSPDDEVGEQFF
TRBV6-8,TRBJ1-1,few,-,TGTGCCTCCTCCCCGGGGGGCCTGGGTACTGAAGCTTTCTTT,CASSPGGLGTEAFF
TRBV7-2,TRBJ2-2,once,TRBD2,TGTGCCAGCAGCTTATTGGGACTAGCGGGGGAGCTGTTTTTT,CASSLLGLAGELFF
TRBV19,TRBJ1-1,-,-,TGTGCCAGTAGTAAGTCAGGGATGACTGAAGCTTTCTTT,CASSKSGMTEAFF
TRBV19,TRBJ2-7,-,-,TGTGCCAGTAGCTGGACAGCTTCCTACGAGCAGTACTTC,CASSWTASYEQYF
TRBV7-2,TRBJ1-2,few,TRBD1,TGTGCCAGCAGCTTAGCAGGGGACAGGGAACGGGGCTACACCTTC,CASSLAGDRERGYTF